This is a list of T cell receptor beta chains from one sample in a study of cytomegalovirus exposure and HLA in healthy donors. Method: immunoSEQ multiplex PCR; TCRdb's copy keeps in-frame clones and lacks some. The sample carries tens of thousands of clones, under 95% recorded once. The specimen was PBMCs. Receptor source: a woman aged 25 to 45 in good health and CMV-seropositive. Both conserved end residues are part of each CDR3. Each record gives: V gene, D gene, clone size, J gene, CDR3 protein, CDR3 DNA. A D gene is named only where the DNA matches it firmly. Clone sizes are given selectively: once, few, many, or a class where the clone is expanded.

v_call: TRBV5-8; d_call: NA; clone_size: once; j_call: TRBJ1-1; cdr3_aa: CASSLRAEAFF; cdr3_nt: TGTGCCAGCAGCCTTCGGGCTGAAGCTTTCTTT
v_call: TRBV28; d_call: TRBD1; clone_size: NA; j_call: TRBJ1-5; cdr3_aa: CASSVEGQGVYQPQHF; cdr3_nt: TGTGCCAGCAGTGTAGAGGGACAGGGCGTTTATCAGCCCCAGCATTTT
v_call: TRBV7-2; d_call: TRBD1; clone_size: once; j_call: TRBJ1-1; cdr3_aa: CASSVTGVRFMNTEAFF; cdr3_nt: TGTGCCAGCAGCGTAACAGGGGTCCGCTTTATGAACACTGAAGCTTTCTTT
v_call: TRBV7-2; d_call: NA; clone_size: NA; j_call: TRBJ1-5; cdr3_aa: CASSLVVGDQPQHF; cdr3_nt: TGTGCCAGCAGCTTAGTTGTAGGGGATCAGCCCCAGCATTTT
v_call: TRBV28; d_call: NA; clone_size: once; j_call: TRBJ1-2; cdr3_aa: CASSLPGGEGGGYTF; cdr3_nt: TGTGCCAGCAGTTTACCCGGAGGAGAGGGAGGTGGCTACACCTTC
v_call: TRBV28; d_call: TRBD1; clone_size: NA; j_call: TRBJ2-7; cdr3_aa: CASSTGGYEQYF; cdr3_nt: TGTGCCAGCAGTACAGGGGGTTACGAGCAGTACTTC
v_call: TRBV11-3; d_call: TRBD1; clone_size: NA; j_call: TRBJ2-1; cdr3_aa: CASSTLGQGSEQFF; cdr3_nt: TGTGCCAGCAGCACCCTTGGACAGGGGAGTGAGCAGTTCTTC
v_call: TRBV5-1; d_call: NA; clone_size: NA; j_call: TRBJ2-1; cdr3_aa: CASSLGQQNYNEQFF; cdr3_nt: TGCGCCAGCAGCTTAGGACAGCAAAACTACAATGAGCAGTTCTTC
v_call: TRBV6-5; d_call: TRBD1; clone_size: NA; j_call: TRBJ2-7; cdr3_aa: CASRSTGESDEQYF; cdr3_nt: TGTGCCAGCAGGTCGACAGGGGAGTCGGACGAGCAGTACTTC
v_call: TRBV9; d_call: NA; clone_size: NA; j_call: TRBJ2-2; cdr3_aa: CASSVVRDGTGELFF; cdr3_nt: TGTGCCAGCAGCGTCGTGCGGGATGGCACCGGGGAGCTGTTTTTT
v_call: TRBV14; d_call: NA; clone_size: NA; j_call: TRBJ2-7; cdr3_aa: CASSQGGYEQYF; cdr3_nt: TGTGCCAGCAGCCAAGGCGGCTACGAGCAGTACTTC
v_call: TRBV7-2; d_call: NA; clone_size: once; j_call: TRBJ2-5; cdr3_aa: CASSLVLSGFLVETQYF; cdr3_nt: TGTGCCAGCAGCTTAGTATTATCGGGGTTTTTAGTTGAGACCCAGTACTTC
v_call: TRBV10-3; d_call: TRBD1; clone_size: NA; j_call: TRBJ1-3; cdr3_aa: CAISEPGQGQDTIYF; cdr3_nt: TGTGCCATCAGTGAACCGGGACAGGGACAGGACACCATATATTTT
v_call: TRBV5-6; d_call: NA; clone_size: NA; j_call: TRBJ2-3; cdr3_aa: CASSLRASVKSDTQYF; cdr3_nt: TGTGCCAGCAGCTTGAGGGCTAGCGTAAAATCAGATACGCAGTATTTT
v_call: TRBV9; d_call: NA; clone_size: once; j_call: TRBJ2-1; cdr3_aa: CASSPRVYRVYNEQFF; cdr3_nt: TGTGCCAGCAGCCCGAGGGTCTACCGGGTTTACAATGAGCAGTTCTTC
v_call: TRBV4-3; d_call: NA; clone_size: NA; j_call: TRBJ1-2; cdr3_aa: CASSQDQDSVVYNYGYTF; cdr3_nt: TGCGCCAGCAGCCAAGATCAGGACAGTGTAGTTTATAACTATGGCTACACCTTC
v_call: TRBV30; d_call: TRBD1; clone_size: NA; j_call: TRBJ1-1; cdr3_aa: CAWSRDRGEAFF; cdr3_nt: TGTGCCTGGTCCCGGGACAGGGGGGAAGCTTTCTTT
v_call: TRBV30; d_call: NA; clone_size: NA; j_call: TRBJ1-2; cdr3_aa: CAWSTRDYGYTF; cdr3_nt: TGTGCCTGGAGTACTCGCGACTATGGCTACACCTTC
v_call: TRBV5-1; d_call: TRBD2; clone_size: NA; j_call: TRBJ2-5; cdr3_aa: CASSLGGGPRQETQYF; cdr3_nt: TGCGCCAGCAGCTTGGGCGGGGGACCAAGACAAGAGACCCAGTACTTC
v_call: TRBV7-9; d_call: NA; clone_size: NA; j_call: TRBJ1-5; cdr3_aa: CASSPPGGPGNQPQHF; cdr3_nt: TGTGCCAGCAGCCCCCCAGGAGGTCCTGGCAATCAGCCCCAGCATTTT
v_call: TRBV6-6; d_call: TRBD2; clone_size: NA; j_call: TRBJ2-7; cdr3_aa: CASRERGGDEQYF; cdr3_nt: TGTGCCAGCAGGGAAAGGGGAGGGGACGAGCAGTACTTC
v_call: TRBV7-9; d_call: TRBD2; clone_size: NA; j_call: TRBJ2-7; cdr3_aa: CASSLGLRDEQYF; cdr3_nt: TGTGCCAGCAGCTTGGGACTACGGGACGAGCAGTACTTC
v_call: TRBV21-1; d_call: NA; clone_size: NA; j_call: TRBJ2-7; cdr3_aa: CASSKCQQQMWRWKDYEQYF; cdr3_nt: TGTGCCAGCAGCAAATGCCAGCAGCAAATGTGGAGGTGGAAGGACTACGAGCAGTACTTC
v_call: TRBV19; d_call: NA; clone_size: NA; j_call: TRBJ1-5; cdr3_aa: CASRLDRYSNQPQHF; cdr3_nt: TGTGCCAGTAGATTGGACAGATATAGCAATCAGCCCCAGCATTTT
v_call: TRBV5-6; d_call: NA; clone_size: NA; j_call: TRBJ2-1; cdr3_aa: CASSLQAVYNEQFF; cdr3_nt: TGTGCCAGCAGCTTACAAGCGGTTTACAATGAGCAGTTCTTC
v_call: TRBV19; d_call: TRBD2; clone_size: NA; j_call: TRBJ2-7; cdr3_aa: CASSHGLAGGAYEQYF; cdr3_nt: TGTGCCAGTAGTCACGGCCTAGCGGGAGGTGCCTACGAGCAGTACTTC
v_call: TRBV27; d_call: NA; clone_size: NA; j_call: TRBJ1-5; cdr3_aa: CASSGNMFGNQPQHF; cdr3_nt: TGTGCCAGCTCGGGGAACATGTTCGGCAATCAGCCCCAGCATTTT
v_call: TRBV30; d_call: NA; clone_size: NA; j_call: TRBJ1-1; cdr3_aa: CAWRQGLNTEAFF; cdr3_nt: TGTGCCTGGAGACAGGGCCTGAACACTGAAGCTTTCTTT
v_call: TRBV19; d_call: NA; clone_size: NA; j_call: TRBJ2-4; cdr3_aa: CASSRQYTAKNIQYF; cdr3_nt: TGTGCCAGTAGTAGACAGTACACAGCCAAAAACATTCAGTACTTC
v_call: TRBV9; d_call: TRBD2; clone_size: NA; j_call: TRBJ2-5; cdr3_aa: CASSVVGGRETQYF; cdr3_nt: TGTGCCAGCAGCGTAGTGGGAGGGCGGGAGACCCAGTACTTC
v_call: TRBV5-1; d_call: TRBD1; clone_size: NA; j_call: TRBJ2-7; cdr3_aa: CASSLAIQGTGEQYF; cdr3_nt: TGCGCCAGCAGCTTGGCCATACAGGGGACAGGCGAGCAGTACTTC